Listed below are T cell receptor beta chains from one sample, sequenced in a study of blood T cells in healthy people across ages. TCRdb recomputed calls from the 5' RACE reads with MiXCR, one row per CDR3 protein. This sample has around 900,000 distinct CDR3 sequences, with roughly 51% found just once. Material: blood. These receptor sequences come from a woman aged 60-75 years in good health. The CDR3 runs from the conserved cysteine through the conserved F or W. D genes are given only for firm matches. Where a row states a size, it is once, few, many or the class of an expanded clone; other rows omit it.

V gene: TRBV6-2/TRBV6-3
D gene: TRBD2
clone size: NA
J gene: TRBJ2-4
CDR3 DNA: TGTGCCAGCACCATTAGAGTACTAGCGGGCGTCGAGCGGTACTTC
CDR3 protein: CASTIRVLAGVERYF

V gene: TRBV28
D gene: NA
clone size: NA
J gene: TRBJ1-6
CDR3 DNA: TGTGCCAGCAGTTTGTACAGGGAGGGTTCACCCCTCCACTTT
CDR3 protein: CASSLYREGSPLHF

V gene: TRBV24-1
D gene: TRBD2
clone size: NA
J gene: TRBJ2-3
CDR3 DNA: TGTGCCACCAGTGATTCGACTAGCGGGAGCCCAGATACGCAGTATTTT
CDR3 protein: CATSDSTSGSPDTQYF

V gene: TRBV24-1
D gene: NA
clone size: few
J gene: TRBJ2-3
CDR3 DNA: TGTGCCACCAGTCCATCGGGGGGCACAGATACGCAGTATTTT
CDR3 protein: CATSPSGGTDTQYF

V gene: TRBV12-3/TRBV12-4
D gene: TRBD2
clone size: NA
J gene: TRBJ2-2
CDR3 DNA: TGTGCCAGCGGTCTAGCGGGCACCGGGGAGCTGTTTTTT
CDR3 protein: CASGLAGTGELFF

V gene: TRBV10-3
D gene: TRBD1
clone size: few
J gene: TRBJ1-2
CDR3 DNA: TGTGCCATCAGTAAGACAGGGACGAACTATGGCTACACCTTC
CDR3 protein: CAISKTGTNYGYTF

V gene: TRBV7-2
D gene: TRBD1
clone size: NA
J gene: TRBJ2-3
CDR3 DNA: TGTGCCAGCAGCTCTGGGTCAGGGGGCGGGAGCACAGATACGCAGTATTTT
CDR3 protein: CASSSGSGGGSTDTQYF

V gene: TRBV6-1
D gene: NA
clone size: NA
J gene: TRBJ1-5
CDR3 DNA: TGTGCCAGCAGTGTAGGGAGAAGCGGGGAGCCCCAGCATTTT
CDR3 protein: CASSVGRSGEPQHF

V gene: TRBV7-9
D gene: TRBD1
clone size: NA
J gene: TRBJ1-1
CDR3 DNA: TGTGCCAGCAGCATTACAGGGGGCACTGAAGCTTTCTTT
CDR3 protein: CASSITGGTEAFF

V gene: TRBV18
D gene: NA
clone size: NA
J gene: TRBJ2-7
CDR3 DNA: TGTGCCAGCTCACCACCGATTAGTAGCGGACACTACGAGCAGTACTTC
CDR3 protein: CASSPPISSGHYEQYF

V gene: TRBV20-1
D gene: NA
clone size: few
J gene: TRBJ2-3
CDR3 DNA: TGCCCTGACCGGGACATCCACACAGATACGCAGTATTTT
CDR3 protein: CPDRDIHTDTQYF

V gene: TRBV7-2
D gene: NA
clone size: few
J gene: TRBJ2-7
CDR3 DNA: TGTGCCAGCAGCTTAGACTTTCATTACGAGCAGTACTTC
CDR3 protein: CASSLDFHYEQYF

V gene: TRBV20-1
D gene: NA
clone size: NA
J gene: TRBJ2-3
CDR3 DNA: TGCAGTGCTCCTCATGCTGGGAAGTATACGCAGTATTTT
CDR3 protein: CSAPHAGKYTQYF

V gene: TRBV20-1
D gene: NA
clone size: few
J gene: TRBJ2-3
CDR3 DNA: TGCAGTGCGGACAGATCCGCAGATACGCAGTATTTT
CDR3 protein: CSADRSADTQYF

V gene: TRBV29-1
D gene: TRBD1
clone size: NA
J gene: TRBJ1-4
CDR3 DNA: TGCAGCGCTAGAGCAGGGGGCCGTGAAAAACTGTTTTTT
CDR3 protein: CSARAGGREKLFF

V gene: TRBV28
D gene: TRBD2
clone size: NA
J gene: TRBJ2-1
CDR3 DNA: TGTGCCAGCAGTTTACCTAGACTAGCGGGAGTGGTTGAGCAGTTCTTC
CDR3 protein: CASSLPRLAGVVEQFF

V gene: TRBV28
D gene: TRBD2
clone size: few
J gene: TRBJ2-1
CDR3 DNA: TGTGCCAGCAGTACCTCCTACCACCGCCCGGGACTAGAGTCTTACAATGAGCAGTTCTTC
CDR3 protein: CASSTSYHRPGLESYNEQFF

V gene: TRBV29-1
D gene: TRBD1
clone size: NA
J gene: TRBJ1-1
CDR3 DNA: TGCAGCGTTGAAGTTTGGCCGGGACAGGGGAACACTGAAGCTTTCTTT
CDR3 protein: CSVEVWPGQGNTEAFF

V gene: TRBV18
D gene: NA
clone size: NA
J gene: TRBJ2-1
CDR3 DNA: TGTGCCAGCTCACCAGAAGGACTTAGCTACAATGAGCAGTTCTTC
CDR3 protein: CASSPEGLSYNEQFF

V gene: TRBV5-6
D gene: NA
clone size: many
J gene: TRBJ2-4
CDR3 DNA: TGTGCCAGCAGATCGACAGGAAAACAGGCCAAAAACATTCAGTACTTC
CDR3 protein: CASRSTGKQAKNIQYF

V gene: TRBV6-1
D gene: NA
clone size: NA
J gene: TRBJ1-2
CDR3 DNA: TGTGCCAGCAGTGAACTAAGATCACACGCGTTACCAGTCGATGGCTACACCTTC
CDR3 protein: CASSELRSHALPVDGYTF

V gene: TRBV12-3/TRBV12-4
D gene: NA
clone size: NA
J gene: TRBJ2-7
CDR3 DNA: TGTGCCAGCAGCAAAGGATTCGAGCAGTACTTC
CDR3 protein: CASSKGFEQYF

V gene: TRBV7-2
D gene: TRBD2
clone size: NA
J gene: TRBJ2-7
CDR3 DNA: TGTGCCAGCAGCCGGGCCGGGACTAGTGCCTACGAGCAGTACTTC
CDR3 protein: CASSRAGTSAYEQYF

V gene: TRBV19
D gene: TRBD2
clone size: NA
J gene: TRBJ2-7
CDR3 DNA: TGTGCCAGTAGTAACCCTAGCGGGAGGGCCTACGAGCAGTACTTC
CDR3 protein: CASSNPSGRAYEQYF

V gene: TRBV7-9
D gene: NA
clone size: few
J gene: TRBJ2-5
CDR3 DNA: TGTGCCAGCAGCCCGCCAGGGGTTAAGGGCCAAGAGACCCAGTACTTC
CDR3 protein: CASSPPGVKGQETQYF

V gene: TRBV29-1
D gene: NA
clone size: few
J gene: TRBJ2-7
CDR3 DNA: TGCAGCGTCCTTCAGCGGGACGAGCAGTACTTC
CDR3 protein: CSVLQRDEQYF

V gene: TRBV12-3/TRBV12-4
D gene: NA
clone size: few
J gene: TRBJ1-1
CDR3 DNA: TGTGCCAGCAGTCTAAAGACAGTTTTGAACACTGAAGCTTTCTTT
CDR3 protein: CASSLKTVLNTEAFF

V gene: TRBV27
D gene: TRBD2
clone size: NA
J gene: TRBJ2-3
CDR3 DNA: TGTGCCAGCAGTCCTACTAGCGGGAAAACGCAGTATTTT
CDR3 protein: CASSPTSGKTQYF

V gene: TRBV3-1
D gene: NA
clone size: NA
J gene: TRBJ2-6
CDR3 DNA: TGTGCCAGCAGCCTTCACAGGGCTGGGGCCAACGTCCTGACTTTC
CDR3 protein: CASSLHRAGANVLTF